The 19 T cell receptor beta chains given below trace back to one sample, sequenced in a study of blood T cell repertoires in COVID-19. Libraries were prepared by immunoSEQ multiplex PCR; TCRdb keeps only in-frame clonotypes and omits some of them. The sample records around 250,000 clones, roughly 84% being singletons. Sequenced sample: peripheral blood. These receptors all stem from a woman between 35 and 50 years old who had recovered from COVID-19.

J is TRBJ1-4 and V is TRBV19; D may be TRBD1 (5 bases). CDR1 and CDR2 (germline): LNHDA, SQIVND (reference sequence). V lost 3 bases, J lost 8 bases, and 16 bases lay in between. There are 15 residues in the CDR3. Written as DNA, the CDR3 is TGTGCCAGTAGTATTCTGGCAGGGCGGGGCGAAAAACTGTTTTTT. This codes for CASSILAGRGEKLFF.

This rearrangement joins TRBV19 to TRBJ2-3; D is perhaps TRBD1 (5 bases). V shed 4 bases and J shed 6 bases, with 14 bases lying between them. CDR3 length equals 14 residues. In germline, CDR1 is LNHDA, CDR2 SQIVND (reference sequence). The CDR3 nucleotides are TGTGCCAGTAGTAAGGACACCCCGTCTGATACGCAGTATTTT. Residues: CASSKDTPSDTQYF.

The rearrangement links TRBV11-2 to TRBJ2-2, with a possible D match to TRBD1 (5 bases). Germline CDR1 SGHAT, CDR2 FQNNGV. V lost 5 bases, J lost 3 bases, and 13 bases lay in between. This CDR3 has 15 residues. This CDR3 reads CASSTLSRDTGELFF. The CDR3 DNA follows: TGTGCCAGCAGCACTCTTTCCAGGGACACCGGGGAGCTGTTTTTT.

Only one count was recorded for this clone. The rearrangement links TRBV7-8 to TRBJ1-5; the D gene is possibly TRBD1 (6 bases). Germline V gene sequence: CDR1 SGHVS, CDR2 FQNEAQ. The V end was cut by 6 bases, the J end by 7 bases, with 13 bases between. This CDR3 has 13 amino acids. The CDR3 here is CASSNSQGQPQHF. DNA for the CDR3: TGTGCCAGCAGTAACTCACAGGGACAGCCCCAGCATTTT.

The gene calls are TRBV2 and TRBJ2-7; no firm D call. The length of the CDR3 is 13 residues. Trimming removed 1 base at V and 4 bases at J, with 8 bases between. Germline V lookup: CDR1 SNHLY, CDR2 FYNNEI. The CDR3 DNA reads TGTGCCAGCAGTGAAGGAGAATTATACGAGCAGTACTTC. This gives the protein CASSEGELYEQYF.

The chain combines TRBV4-1 with TRBJ1-4; D uncertain. The CDR3 has 12 amino acids. Between the trimmed V and J ends, which lost 0 bases and 12 bases, there was a span of 8 bases. Germline assignment: CDR1 MGHRA and CDR2 YSYEKL. CDR3 amino acids: CASSQEAQELFF. Written as DNA, the CDR3 is TGCGCCAGCAGCCAAGAGGCGCAGGAACTGTTTTTT.

The genes are TRBV7-2 and TRBJ2-5; a possible D gene is TRBD1 (5 bases). Germline V gene lookup returns CDR1 SGHTA and CDR2 FQGNSA. CDR3 length: 14 residues. The V gene lost 4 bases and the J gene lost 4 bases, with 13 bases spanning the gap. The chain's CDR3 is CASSSGRASETQYF. The CDR3 nucleotides are TGTGCCAGCAGCTCAGGCAGGGCGTCAGAGACCCAGTACTTC.

This clone was observed a single time. The genes are TRBV5-4 and TRBJ2-7, with 9 positions matching TRBD1. J lost 6 bases, V lost 4 bases, and 11 bases had no gene match. Germline assignment: CDR1 SGHNT and CDR2 YYREEE (reference sequence). The CDR3 spans 15 residues. Written as DNA, the CDR3 is TGTGCCAGCAGCCCACCCGGGACAGGGAGCCGCGAGCAGTACTTC. This encodes CASSPPGTGSREQYF.

The chain has TRBV19 and TRBJ1-1; D is ambiguous. Germline-derived CDR1 and CDR2 are LNHDA and SQIVND (reference sequence). This CDR3 spans 15 amino acids. V was trimmed by 4 bases and J by 1 base, leaving 13 bases between them. CDR3: CASSSQQAGNTEAFF. The DNA of the CDR3 is TGTGCCAGTAGTAGTCAGCAGGCCGGGAACACTGAAGCTTTCTTT. Full variable domain (rest looked up from reference TRBV19 and TRBJ1-1): DGGITQSPKYLFRKEGQNVTLSCEQNLNHDAMYWYRQDPGQGLRLIYYSQIVNDFQKGDIAEGYSVSREKKESFPLTVTSAQKNPTAFYLCASSSQQAGNTEAFFGQGTRLTVV.

The V gene is TRBV5-4, the J gene TRBJ1-2; the match to TRBD1 covers 8 bases. The CDR3 totals 12 residues. J was trimmed by 7 bases and V by 6 bases; bases with no gene match: 5. Germline V gene data show CDR1 as SGHNT and CDR2 as YYREEE (reference sequence). CDR3: CASTTDRVGYTF. CDR3 nucleotide sequence: TGTGCCAGCACGACGGACAGGGTTGGCTACACCTTC.

This sequence joins TRBV10-3 and TRBJ1-1; D not resolved. Germline CDR1 reads ENHRY; CDR2 reads SYGVKD. There are 17 residues in the CDR3. V was shortened by 0 bases and J by 4 bases, with 18 bases between the two germline ends. The CDR3 DNA sequence: TGTGCCATCAGTGAGTCGAGTATTAGCAGAGGTGGCACTGAAGCTTTCTTT. Translation gives CAISESSISRGGTEAFF.

This clone came up once. CDR3 protein: CASNKGAYEQYF. The CDR3 region has the DNA TGTGCCAGCAACAAGGGAGCCTACGAGCAGTACTTC. The rearrangement joins TRBV6-5 to TRBJ2-7; TRBD2 might be the D (5 bases). Per germline, CDR1 MNHEY and CDR2 SVGAGI. The CDR3 has 12 amino acids. V lost 7 bases and J lost 2, with 9 bases in between.

This clone was observed once. The rearrangement links TRBV6-5 to TRBJ1-6; D perhaps matches TRBD1 (5 bases). V lost 7 bases, J lost 9 bases, and 19 bases lay in between. The germline gives CDR1 MNHEY, CDR2 SVGAGI. The CDR3 covers 15 residues. CDR3 coding DNA: TGTGCCAGCACCCGAGAGGGGAGGGGAAGTTCACCCCTCCACTTT. Protein product: CASTREGRGSSPLHF.

This clone has more than one count but fewer than ten. The V call is TRBV6-5, the J call TRBJ1-2; D is possibly TRBD1 (6 bases). Deletions cut 4 bases from V and 7 bases from J, with 13 bases between. Looked up from germline, CDR1 is MNHEY and CDR2 is SVGAGI. The CDR3 consists of 13 residues. The DNA of the CDR3 is TGTGCCAGCAGTTCCTCGGACAGATTTGGCTACACCTTC. This codes for CASSSSDRFGYTF.

This sequence joins TRBV10-1 and TRBJ1-2; possibly TRBD1 for D (6 bases). This CDR3 contains 12 residues. V lost 8 bases and J 4 bases, leaving 11 bases between the germline ends. Germline V gene lookup returns CDR1 WNHNN and CDR2 SYGVQD (reference sequence). CDR3 sequence (DNA): TGCGCCAGCGCCCCAGGGGTCTATGGCTACACCTTC. This encodes CASAPGVYGYTF.

This clone was detected only once. This chain uses TRBV5-4 with TRBJ1-2; D not certain. This CDR3 is 14 amino acids long. V dropped 4 bases and J dropped 0 bases, with 10 bases sitting between them. Germline V gene sequence: CDR1 SGHNT, CDR2 YYREEE (reference sequence). CDR3 bases: TGTGCCAGCAGCCTGGACTCAACTAACTATGGCTACACCTTC. Its translation: CASSLDSTNYGYTF.

V and J are TRBV2 and TRBJ2-1, with 9 bases matching TRBD2. With V trimmed by 4 bases and J by 9 bases, 7 bases remained unmatched. The CDR3 extends over 14 amino acids. CDR1 and CDR2 from the germline V gene are SNHLY and FYNNEI. The DNA for the CDR3 is TGTGCCAGCAGTGCGGGACTAGCCGCTGTTGAGCAGTTCTTC. Protein: CASSAGLAAVEQFF.

This clone was counted a few times. The rearrangement links TRBV2 to TRBJ2-1; a weak D match, TRBD2 (5 bases). Deletions cut 7 bases from V and 6 bases from J, with 13 bases between. This CDR3 has 13 amino acids. From germline, CDR1 is SNHLY and CDR2 FYNNEI. The CDR3: CASTVEGPNEQFF. The CDR3 DNA reads TGTGCCAGCACCGTCGAGGGTCCCAATGAGCAGTTCTTC.

The chain employs TRBV7-2 and TRBJ1-3; D possibly corresponds to TRBD1 (6 bases). In germline, CDR1 is SGHTA, CDR2 FQGNSA. The CDR3 spans 15 residues. V lost 3 bases to trimming and J lost 4 bases, with 13 bases between them. DNA for the CDR3: TGTGCCAGCAGCTTTCAGGGGAGCAAGGGAAACACCATATATTTT. Translating it yields CASSFQGSKGNTIYF.